The clone carrying this T cell receptor (beta chain) was detected only once. These data belong to a study of blood T cell repertoires in COVID-19. As for the study in general: The cDNA or gDNA used as material had been derived from T cells, B-cell-depleted T cells, or PBMCs.

Per the authors' pipeline: Researchers report that nucleated cell counts were estimated from reference gene primer amplification. TCRdb's copy holds only in-frame clones and misses some; the assay was immunoSEQ multiplex PCR. For V, J and clone size, that table is used; D and trimming come from the DNA. The table lists 110,000 to 150,000 clones, around 72% of them singletons, with roughly 2% in the top ten. Trimming pared 0 bases from V and 11 bases from J, leaving 13 bases between. The CDR3 contains 12 residues. The V gene's germline CDR1 is GTSNPN and CDR2 SVGIG (reference sequence). The receptor's source is a woman in her fifties or sixties with acute or convalescent COVID-19. The chain is built from TRBV30 and TRBJ1-2; D is unclear. Sequenced material: peripheral blood. The CDR3 reads CAWSVSGYGYTF. Written as DNA, the CDR3 is TGTGCCTGGAGTGTGTCCGGCTACGGGTACACCTTC.